A selection of T cell receptor beta chains follows, all from one sample in a study of identical twins. A single record per CDR3 protein comes from TCRdb applying MiXCR to the 5' RACE reads. The sample has more than 1.5 million distinct CDR3 sequences, less than 35% seen once. The sample consisted of cord blood. Receptors were obtained from a newborn girl in good health. The CDR3 runs from the conserved cysteine through the conserved F or W. A D gene is named only where the DNA matches it firmly. Only some rows state a clone size, as once, few, many or a class for expanded clones.

>TRBV20-1|TRBJ1-2|-|-
CSARPRRRGDGYTF
TGCAGTGCTAGACCCAGGCGCAGGGGCGATGGCTACACCTTC
>TRBV7-9|TRBJ2-7|-|-
CASTLGVSHEQYF
TGTGCCAGTACGCTAGGGGTCTCCCACGAGCAGTACTTC
>TRBV20-1|TRBJ2-7|many|TRBD1
CSIDRAPYEQYF
TGCAGCATCGACAGGGCGCCCTACGAGCAGTACTTC
>TRBV27|TRBJ1-1|-|-
CASRRQAIMNTEAFF
TGTGCCAGCAGACGACAGGCGATCATGAACACTGAAGCTTTCTTT
>TRBV20-1|TRBJ2-7|few|-
CSARDLRESSYEQYF
TGCAGTGCTAGAGATCTTCGGGAGTCATCCTACGAGCAGTACTTC
>TRBV5-1|TRBJ1-2|many|-
CASSFDTGLAGYTF
TGCGCCAGCAGCTTCGATACAGGGTTGGCGGGCTACACCTTC
>TRBV14|TRBJ1-1|once|-
CASSQDKMCRLMDTEAFF
TGTGCCAGCAGCCAAGATAAGATGTGCAGGCTCATGGACACTGAAGCTTTCTTT
>TRBV5-5|TRBJ2-4|-|-
CASSFAPLVSETPYF
TGTGCCAGCAGCTTCGCGCCACTAGTATCAGAGACCCCGTACTTC
>TRBV12-3/TRBV12-4|TRBJ2-7|-|TRBD2
CASIKRIPGLAANEQYF
TGTGCCAGCATCAAACGAATTCCGGGACTAGCGGCCAATGAGCAGTACTTC
>TRBV5-1|TRBJ1-1|-|TRBD1
CAGSSTDRGRLGTEAFF
TGCGCCGGCAGCTCCACGGACAGGGGGCGATTAGGCACTGAAGCTTTCTTT
>TRBV7-2|TRBJ2-1|few|TRBD2
CASSHSTSGRVEQFF
TGTGCCAGCAGTCATTCGACTAGCGGGAGAGTTGAGCAGTTCTTC
>TRBV10-3|TRBJ2-7|-|TRBD2
CAISGLAGHFTYEQYF
TGTGCCATCAGTGGACTAGCGGGACACTTCACCTACGAGCAGTACTTC
>TRBV3-1|TRBJ2-5|few|TRBD1
CASSRQGAQETQYF
TGTGCCAGCAGTCGACAGGGGGCCCAAGAGACCCAGTACTTC
>TRBV6-1|TRBJ2-7|-|TRBD2
CASSRLATHRSSHYEQYF
TGTGCCAGCAGCCGACTAGCGACTCACCGGTCATCCCACTACGAGCAGTACTTC
>TRBV6-1|TRBJ2-2|-|TRBD2
CASIVRGGGELFF
TGTGCCAGCATTGTTCGGGGGGGCGGGGAGCTGTTTTTT
>TRBV15|TRBJ2-1|-|-
CATSSAPSDNEQFF
TGTGCCACCAGCAGCGCTCCGTCGGACAATGAGCAGTTCTTC
>TRBV7-2|TRBJ1-5|many|-
CASSLIGGNQPQHF
TGTGCCAGCAGCTTAATAGGGGGCAATCAGCCCCAGCATTTT
>TRBV6-5|TRBJ2-7|-|TRBD2
CASSYFASGEQYF
TGTGCCAGCAGTTACTTTGCTAGCGGGGAGCAGTACTTC
>TRBV5-1|TRBJ2-1|-|TRBD1
CASSWDRGDEQFF
TGCGCCAGCAGCTGGGACAGGGGGGATGAGCAGTTCTTC
>TRBV27|TRBJ1-2|-|-
CASRVGAQSYYGYTF
TGTGCCAGCAGGGTGGGGGCCCAGAGCTACTATGGCTACACCTTC
>TRBV5-1|TRBJ2-7|-|TRBD2
CASSLAPLAGAGEQYF
TGCGCCAGCAGCTTGGCCCCTTTAGCGGGAGCGGGTGAGCAGTACTTC
>TRBV10-3|TRBJ1-1|once|-
CAITPGQNTEAFF
TGTGCCATCACTCCGGGACAAAACACTGAAGCTTTCTTT
>TRBV7-8|TRBJ2-1|-|-
CASSLAPFLSYNEQFF
TGTGCCAGCAGCTTAGCGCCGTTCCTCTCCTACAATGAGCAGTTCTTC
>TRBV4-2|TRBJ2-7|many|-
CASSQDRPSYEQYF
TGTGCCAGCAGCCAAGATCGCCCTTCCTACGAGCAGTACTTC
>TRBV9|TRBJ2-6|few|TRBD2
CASSVTSGSGANVLTF
TGTGCCAGCAGCGTAACTAGCGGCTCTGGGGCCAACGTCCTGACTTTC
>TRBV25-1|TRBJ2-2|-|TRBD1
CASSDSGTVTTGELFF
TGTGCCAGCAGTGATTCCGGGACAGTCACCACCGGGGAGCTGTTTTTT
>TRBV6-1|TRBJ2-7|-|-
CASIPLGGVQYEQYF
TGTGCCAGCATTCCCCTGGGTGGGGTTCAATACGAGCAGTACTTC
>TRBV5-1|TRBJ2-3|-|TRBD1
CASSWGQSRGTDTQYF
TGCGCCAGCAGCTGGGGACAGTCCCGCGGCACAGATACGCAGTATTTT
>TRBV6-1|TRBJ1-2|-|TRBD1
CASSEGVTGGRGYGYTF
TGTGCCAGCAGTGAAGGTGTGACAGGGGGTAGGGGCTATGGCTACACCTTC
>TRBV10-3|TRBJ2-7|many|-
CAIRDTYEQYF
TGTGCCATCAGGGACACCTACGAGCAGTACTTC